This T cell receptor beta chain was documented in a study of blood T cell repertoires in COVID-19 (dated by TCRdb to 2020 to 2022). Background for the entire study: The collaborator samples originated in the United States, Italy and Spain and spanned the acute and convalescent phases of COVID-19. The material from the prospective study consisted of cDNA or gDNA derived from T cells, B-cell-depleted T cells, or PBMCs. Subjects who had been exposed to COVID-19, were actively infected with it, or had recovered from it provided the deeply sampled blood TCRbeta repertoires that made up the dataset. A freely available public database, intended as a resource for researchers studying the immune response to SARS-CoV-2, is where the repertoires were released. Samples were obtained from the ongoing ImmuneRACE study (first 160 participants) and from 1,254 subjects provided by 6 global collaborators. The sample metadata nearly always contained a de-identified subject ID, COVID-19 status, age in years and sex. Where HLA class I and class II types were available, the types were taken from metadata supplied by the sample provider, not from assay-based typing. The paper as a whole reports these results and caveats: The quantity of clinical and demographic metadata differed by source and by participant and was supplied without curation.

The germline V end is reduced by 3 bases and the J end by 2 bases; junction bases left unmatched: 2. From the cysteine through the phenylalanine, the CDR3 covers 15 amino acids. This entry keeps only the CDR3 DNA: 45 bases, framed from base 1. For CDR1 and CDR2, the germline V gene lists SNHLY and FYNNEI. TCRbeta CDR3 regions were amplified from genomic DNA by means of the immunoSEQ Assay, a bias-controlled multiplex PCR. As for the original processing: The number of nucleated cells in each sample was estimated by amplification of reference gene primers within the assay. To quantify the absolute abundance of each unique TCRbeta CDR3 rearrangement, sequence reads were collapsed and filtered. Productive Simpson clonality was computed per sample as the square root of Simpson's diversity index over productive rearrangements. Sourced from immuneACCESS, this table was stored by TCRdb with only in-frame sequences that have V and J called. A share of the clones is absent; for the studies checked, an unresolved V gene accounts for under half, and the remainder has no known explanation. V and J calls and clone size are copied from that table; D and trimming were computed from the DNA. The table for this sample lists 150,000 to 200,000 clones; more than 75% of them were counted only once. The ten largest clones capture around 7.8% of the sample.

In Seattle, one collaborating source enrolled patients while the infection was active and tracked those patients longitudinally over the course of disease. Each collaborating institution followed its own protocols to collect whole blood in K2EDTA tubes. For TCRbeta analysis, collaborators shipped samples as frozen whole blood, isolated PBMCs, or DNA extracted from either of those sample types. For this clone: Its antigen remains undetermined. No per-base quality is available; no much larger clone lies one base away.

The sequencing input was peripheral blood. The chain couples TRBV2 to TRBJ2-1, and 9 junctional nucleotides match TRBD2. The sequence was collected from a woman aged 60 to 75 with COVID-19, enrolled during active disease. The DNA sequence is TGTGCCAGCAGTGAGACTAGCGGACCCTACAATGAGCAGTTCTTC. Its amino acids are CASSETSGPYNEQFF. When the CDR3 is completed using the reference TRBV2 and TRBJ2-1 genes on either side, the full variable domain is EPEVTQTPSHQVTQMGQEVILRCVPISNHLYFYWYRQILGQKVEFLVSFYNNEISEKSEIFDDQFSVERPDGSNFTLKIRSTKLEDSAMYFCASSETSGPYNEQFFGPGTRLTVL.